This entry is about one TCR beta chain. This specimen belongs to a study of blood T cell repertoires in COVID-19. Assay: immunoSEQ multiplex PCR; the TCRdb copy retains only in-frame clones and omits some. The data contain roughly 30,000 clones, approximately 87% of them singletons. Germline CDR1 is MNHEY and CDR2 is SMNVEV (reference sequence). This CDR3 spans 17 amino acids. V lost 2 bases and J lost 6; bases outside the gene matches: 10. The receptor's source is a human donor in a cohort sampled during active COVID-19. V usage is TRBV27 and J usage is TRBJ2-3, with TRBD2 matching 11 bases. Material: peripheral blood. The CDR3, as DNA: TGTGCCAGCAGTTTACGACTAGCGGGGCCAGCAAGGGATACGCAGTATTTT. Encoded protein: CASSLRLAGPARDTQYF.